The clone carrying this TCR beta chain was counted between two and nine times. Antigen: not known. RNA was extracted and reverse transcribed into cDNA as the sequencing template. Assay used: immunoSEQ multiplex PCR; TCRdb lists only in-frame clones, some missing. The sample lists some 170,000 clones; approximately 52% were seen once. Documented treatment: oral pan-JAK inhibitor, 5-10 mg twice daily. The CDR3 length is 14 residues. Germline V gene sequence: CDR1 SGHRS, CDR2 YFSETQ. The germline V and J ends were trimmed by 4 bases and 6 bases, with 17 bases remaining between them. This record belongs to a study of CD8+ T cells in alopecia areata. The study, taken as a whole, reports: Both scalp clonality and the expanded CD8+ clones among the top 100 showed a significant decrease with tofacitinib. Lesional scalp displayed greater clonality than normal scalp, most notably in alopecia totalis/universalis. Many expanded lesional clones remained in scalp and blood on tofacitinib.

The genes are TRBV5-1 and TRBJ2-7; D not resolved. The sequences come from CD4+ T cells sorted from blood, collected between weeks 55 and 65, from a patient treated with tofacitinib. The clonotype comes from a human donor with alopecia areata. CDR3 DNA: TGCGCCAGCAGCCCGGAGCTTCTATCGGGCGAGCAGTACTTC. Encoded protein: CASSPELLSGEQYF.